These 28 T cell receptor beta chains came from one sample sequenced in a study of PD-1 blockade in classical Hodgkin lymphoma. All the patients suffered relapse after autologous stem cell transplantation, and brentuximab vedotin exposure differed. Investigators isolated CD4+ T cells from thawed PBMCs through magnetic negative selection. Measured with immunoSEQ multiplex PCR; TCRdb has only the in-frame clones, and not every one. The sample lists just under 30,000 clones, over 75% occurring once. The source material was CD4+ T cells from blood, sampled at baseline. The origin of the receptors is a human donor with classical Hodgkin lymphoma.

The V and J genes are TRBV5-1 and TRBJ2-5, with 9 bases fitting TRBD2. The CDR3 is made up of 14 amino acids. In germline, CDR1 is SGHRS, CDR2 YFSETQ. J was trimmed by 5 bases and V by 4 bases; bases with no gene match: 6. Written as DNA, the CDR3 is TGCGCCAGCAGCCAAAGAGCGGGAGGTGAGACCCAGTACTTC. As protein: CASSQRAGGETQYF.

V usage is TRBV18 and J usage is TRBJ1-4; D is undetermined. The germline V gene encodes CDR1 KGHSH and CDR2 LQKENI. The CDR3 length is 12 residues. V was shortened by 3 bases and J by 12 bases, with 11 bases between the two germline ends. CDR3 sequence: CASSPTLPELFF. The CDR3 DNA reads as TGTGCCAGCTCACCTACTCTTCCGGAACTGTTTTTT. Full variable domain (outside the CDR3, taken from reference TRBV18 and TRBJ1-4): NAGVMQNPRHLVRRRGQEARLRCSPMKGHSHVYWYRQLPEEGLKFMVYLQKENIIDESGMPKERFSAEFPKEGPSILRIQQVVRGDSAAYFCASSPTLPELFFGSGTQLSVL.

The V and J genes are TRBV14 and TRBJ2-7; TRBD1 might be the D (5 bases). Trimming took 4 bases from V and 2 from J, leaving 15 bases between them. The germline gives CDR1 SGHDN, CDR2 FVKESK. The CDR3 sequence is 15 residues long. This CDR3 reads CASSRSQGKAYEQYF. The CDR3 coding sequence is TGTGCCAGCAGCCGGAGCCAGGGTAAAGCCTACGAGCAGTACTTC.

The count of this clone is one. The chain couples TRBV14 to TRBJ1-2; D is ambiguous. Germline-derived CDR1 and CDR2 are SGHDN and FVKESK. The V end was cut by 1 base, the J end by 2 bases, with 11 bases between. The CDR3 runs 15 residues. This CDR3 reads CASSQVGRENYGYTF. The CDR3 DNA reads TGTGCCAGCAGCCAAGTGGGTCGGGAGAACTATGGCTACACCTTC.

V gene TRBV10-3 combines with J gene TRBJ2-5; the D is unclear. Germline CDR1 is ENHRY and CDR2 is SYGVKD. The CDR3 extends over 13 amino acids. Between the trimmed V and J ends, which lost 3 bases and 2 bases, there was a span of 7 bases. The CDR3 DNA is TGTGCCATCAGTGAATCTTCTCAAGAGACCCAGTACTTC. Translation gives CAISESSQETQYF.

This chain joins TRBV6-1 and TRBJ1-1; maybe TRBD1 (6 bases). Per germline, CDR1 MNHNS and CDR2 SASEGT. CDR3 length: 13 residues. V shed 5 bases and J shed 3 bases, with 10 bases lying between them. Here the CDR3 reads CASSFSGDTEAFF. CDR3 DNA: TGTGCCAGCAGTTTTTCAGGGGACACTGAAGCTTTCTTT.

The chain joins TRBV6-1 to TRBJ1-3, with 9 nucleotides matching TRBD1. CDR3 length equals 14 residues. The germline V gene encodes CDR1 MNHNS and CDR2 SASEGT. Trimming cost V 6 bases and J 2 bases; bases outside gene matches: 2. Written as DNA, the CDR3 is TGTGCCAGCAGCCGGACAGGGGCTGGAAACACCATATATTTT. It specifies CASSRTGAGNTIYF.

V usage is TRBV11-2 and J usage is TRBJ1-3; D is unresolved. This CDR3 comprises 12 residues. The germline V and J ends were trimmed by 5 bases and 1 base, with 3 bases remaining between them. Per germline, CDR1 SGHAT and CDR2 FQNNGV. CDR3 coding DNA: TGTGCCAGCAGCGGGTCTGGAAACACCATATATTTT. It specifies CASSGSGNTIYF.

Here the CDR3 DNA reads TGTGCCAGCAGTTTGGGACTTCTCACCGGGGAGCTGTTTTTT. It is translated as CASSLGLLTGELFF. V and J are TRBV27 and TRBJ2-2; tentative D call: TRBD2 (6 bases). V was pared by 3 bases and J by 4 bases, with 9 bases between. The CDR3 loop spans 14 amino acids. Germline CDR1 and CDR2: MNHEY and SMNVEV (reference sequence).

The chain's CDR3 is CASSWAGETQYF. Written as DNA, the CDR3 is TGTGCCAGCAGCTGGGCCGGAGAGACCCAGTACTTC. The gene calls are TRBV7-2 and TRBJ2-5, with D unclear. Trimming took off 4 bases at V and 4 bases at J, with 7 bases between the two ends. This CDR3 has 12 amino acids. Germline lookup yields CDR1 SGHTA and CDR2 FQGNSA.

This chain connects TRBV19 to TRBJ2-2; TRBD2 aligns across 7 bases. There are 15 residues in the CDR3. Per the germline V gene, CDR1 is LNHDA and CDR2 is SQIVND (reference sequence). V dropped 3 bases and J dropped 2; count of bases not matched to a gene: 3. The CDR3 sequence: CASSMTSLNTGELFF. CDR3 nucleotides: TGTGCCAGTAGTATGACTAGCCTTAACACCGGGGAGCTGTTTTTT.

The V and J genes are TRBV18 and TRBJ1-2, with 7 positions matching TRBD1. V shed 2 bases and J 5 bases; nucleotides not matched to a gene: 2. Germline loops: CDR1 KGHSH, CDR2 LQKENI. The length of the CDR3 is 13 residues. CDR3 DNA sequence: TGTGCCAGCTCACCAGGGACAGAGTATGGCTACACCTTC. As protein: CASSPGTEYGYTF. Full variable domain (missing parts from reference TRBV18 and TRBJ1-2): NAGVMQNPRHLVRRRGQEARLRCSPMKGHSHVYWYRQLPEEGLKFMVYLQKENIIDESGMPKERFSAEFPKEGPSILRIQQVVRGDSAAYFCASSPGTEYGYTFGSGTRLTVV.

This clone was detected a few times. This rearrangement joins TRBV19 to TRBJ2-7; the D gene is possibly TRBD1 (6 bases). The CDR3 sequence is 14 residues long. Trimming left V 6 bases short and J 0 bases short, with 12 bases between. The V gene's germline CDR1 is LNHDA and CDR2 SQIVND (reference sequence). The CDR3 DNA reads TGTGCCAGTAGCCCGACAGGAATCTCCTACGAGCAGTACTTC. Translated, it gives CASSPTGISYEQYF.

The chain links TRBV7-2 to TRBJ2-1; maybe TRBD2 (6 bases). The CDR3 covers 16 residues. The germline gives CDR1 SGHTA, CDR2 FQGNSA. Trimming stripped 2 bases from V and 5 bases from J, with 16 bases between. The CDR3 is CASSLRPSDLDNEQFF. CDR3 nucleotide sequence: TGTGCCAGCAGCTTAAGGCCTAGCGATTTGGACAATGAGCAGTTCTTC.

The chain joins TRBV4-1 to TRBJ1-4; a possible D gene is TRBD1 (5 bases). This CDR3 region has 14 residues. Germline V gene data show CDR1 as MGHRA and CDR2 as YSYEKL. V lost 0 bases and J lost 8, with 10 bases in between. The CDR3, as DNA: TGCGCCAGCAGCCAAGATTGGGGGGAGGAAAAACTGTTTTTT. Its protein product is CASSQDWGEEKLFF.

The count of this clone is one. This chain uses TRBV19 with TRBJ1-3, with 10 bases identical to TRBD1. The CDR3 is made up of 18 amino acids. The germline CDR1 and CDR2 sequences are LNHDA and SQIVND (reference sequence). V shed 3 bases and J 3 bases; nucleotides not matched to a gene: 11. The DNA for the CDR3 is TGTGCCAGTAGTATCCGACAGGGGGCGAGGAACCGTGGAAACACCATATATTTT. It encodes CASSIRQGARNRGNTIYF.

This chain connects TRBV6-1 to TRBJ1-2; tentatively, D is TRBD1 (5 bases). CDR3 length: 14 amino acids. Germline lookup yields CDR1 MNHNS and CDR2 SASEGT. V gave up 10 bases and J gave up 1 base, with 16 bases separating them. This chain's CDR3 is CAMRPYGGNYGYTF. The CDR3 region has the DNA TGTGCCATGAGGCCCTACGGGGGTAACTATGGCTACACCTTC.

This chain uses TRBV2 with TRBJ2-1; D ambiguous. Germline CDR1 and CDR2: SNHLY and FYNNEI. The CDR3 has 15 residues. The V gene lost 6 bases and the J gene lost 8 bases, with 20 bases spanning the gap. The CDR3 sequence: CASSLGGLRRDEQFF. The CDR3 region has the DNA TGTGCCAGCAGCTTAGGTGGCTTACGCCGGGATGAGCAGTTCTTC.

The chain uses TRBV6-5 and TRBJ1-2; a possible D gene is TRBD1 (5 bases). This CDR3 contains 14 residues. The V end was cut by 2 bases, the J end by 4 bases, with 11 bases between. Germline CDR1 reads MNHEY; CDR2 reads SVGAGI. The CDR3 DNA reads as TGTGCCAGCAGTTACGACAGAGGAAGCTATGGCTACACCTTC. Amino acid sequence: CASSYDRGSYGYTF.

This chain joins TRBV29-1 and TRBJ2-1, with D uncertain. Trimming took 7 bases from V and 1 from J, leaving 11 bases between them. Germline V gives CDR1 SQVTM, CDR2 ANQGSEA. The CDR3 length is 13 residues. The CDR3 DNA follows: TGCAGCGCGGGTCCTTCATCCTACAATGAGCAGTTCTTC. Protein product: CSAGPSSYNEQFF.

The CDR3 DNA reads TGTGCCAGCAGTCCGGGTGCTTCTGGGGCCAACGTCCTGACTTTC. Its translation: CASSPGASGANVLTF. V gene TRBV6-1 combines with J gene TRBJ2-6, with no clear D. The CDR3 covers 15 residues. Germline V gene lookup returns CDR1 MNHNS and CDR2 SASEGT. V lost 5 bases to trimming and J lost 1 base, with 9 bases between them.

V and J are TRBV18 and TRBJ2-5; 8 nucleotides match TRBD2. Per germline, CDR1 KGHSH and CDR2 LQKENI. This CDR3 spans 18 amino acids. The V gene end was trimmed by 3 bases and the J gene end by 1 base; junction bases not matched to a gene: 13. In DNA form, the CDR3 reads TGTGCCAGCTCACCGCGACTGGGGCTAGCGGGCACCCAAGAGACCCAGTACTTC. It is translated as CASSPRLGLAGTQETQYF. Variable domain in full (rest from reference TRBV18 and TRBJ2-5): NAGVMQNPRHLVRRRGQEARLRCSPMKGHSHVYWYRQLPEEGLKFMVYLQKENIIDESGMPKERFSAEFPKEGPSILRIQQVVRGDSAAYFCASSPRLGLAGTQETQYFGPGTRLLVL.

The rearrangement uses TRBV5-6 and TRBJ2-7; D is ambiguous. The CDR3 has 16 amino acids. Germline CDR1 SGHDT, CDR2 YYEEEE. Trimming took off 4 bases at V and 4 bases at J, with 21 bases between the two ends. CDR3 coding DNA: TGTGCCAGCAGCGACCACAGAAAACCACCTCTATACGAGCAGTACTTC. It is translated as CASSDHRKPPLYEQYF. Filled out from reference TRBV5-6 and TRBJ2-7, the complete variable domain reads DAGVTQSPTHLIKTRGQQVTLRCSPKSGHDTVSWYQQALGQGPQFIFQYYEEEERQRGNFPDRFSGHQFPNYSSELNVNALLLGDSALYLCASSDHRKPPLYEQYFGPGTRLTVT.

The gene calls are TRBV29-1 and TRBJ2-7, with 11 positions matching TRBD1. CDR1 and CDR2 from the germline V gene are SQVTM and ANQGSEA. V trimming: 7 bases; J trimming: 7 bases; junction bases outside the gene matches: 9. CDR3 length: 13 residues. CDR3 nucleotides: TGCAGCGCCCTAGGACAGGGGGCGCGAGAGCAGTACTTC. Amino acid sequence: CSALGQGAREQYF.

V gene TRBV25-1 combines with J gene TRBJ1-1, with TRBD1 as a possible D gene (6 bases). The germline V and J ends were trimmed by 2 bases and 10 bases, with 20 bases remaining between them. The germline V gene has CDR1 MGHDK and CDR2 SYGVNS. The CDR3 is made up of 15 amino acids. CDR3 amino acids: CASSEKGGELRRAFF. For the CDR3, the DNA is TGTGCCAGCAGTGAAAAGGGGGGAGAATTGAGAAGAGCTTTCTTT.

For this clone: The sample holds other DNA sequences that translate to the same CDR3. This rearrangement joins TRBV6-5 to TRBJ1-1; D is perhaps TRBD1 (6 bases). V lost 5 bases, J lost 4 bases, and 11 bases lay in between. CDR3 length: 13 amino acids. Germline lookup yields CDR1 MNHEY and CDR2 SVGAGI. This CDR3 reads CASSQQGTTEAFF. DNA for the CDR3: TGTGCCAGCAGTCAGCAGGGGACCACTGAAGCTTTCTTT.

This clone has only one observation. V usage is TRBV10-3 and J usage is TRBJ1-6; no clear D. Trimming stripped 0 bases from V and 7 bases from J, with 7 bases between. The CDR3 is made up of 14 amino acids. Germline assignment: CDR1 ENHRY and CDR2 SYGVKD. The CDR3 is CAISESIFNSPLHF. The CDR3, as DNA: TGTGCCATCAGTGAGTCGATATTCAATTCACCCCTCCACTTT.

CDR3 sequence: CASSADTSGSREQYF. CDR3 sequence (DNA): TGTGCCAGCAGCGCTGATACTAGCGGGAGCCGAGAGCAGTACTTC. The V gene is TRBV7-2, the J gene TRBJ2-5; 11 bases fit TRBD2. The germline CDR1 and CDR2 sequences are SGHTA and FQGNSA. The CDR3 runs 15 residues. J was trimmed by 11 bases and V by 5 bases; bases with no gene match: 13.